Each of the 27 T cell receptor beta chains below was sequenced from the same sample in a study of blood T cell repertoires in COVID-19. TCRdb's table, derived via immunoSEQ multiplex PCR, lists solely in-frame clones and lacks some. The table records 140,000 to 150,000 clones, around 89% of them present only once. The sample was peripheral blood. These receptors came from a man in his 60s with active or convalescent COVID-19.

The chain combines TRBV3-1 (or the pseudogene TRBV3-2) with TRBJ1-1, with D perhaps TRBD1 (6 bases). Germline V gene lookup returns CDR1 LGHDT and CDR2 YNNKEL (reference sequence). The CDR3 is 13 amino acids. Trimming pared 6 bases from V and 3 bases from J, leaving 11 bases between. CDR3 protein: CASSYTGYTEAFF. CDR3 bases: TGTGCCAGCAGTTATACAGGGTACACTGAAGCTTTCTTT.

The chain couples TRBV7-9 to TRBJ1-2, with D possibly being TRBD1 (5 bases). The CDR3 covers 13 residues. Germline CDR1 SEHNR, CDR2 FQNEAQ (reference sequence). Trimming stripped 3 bases from V and 3 bases from J, with 8 bases between. CDR3 residues: CASSFVTDYGYTF. The CDR3 region has the DNA TGTGCCAGCAGCTTTGTGACAGACTATGGCTACACCTTC. Full variable domain (missing parts from reference TRBV7-9 and TRBJ1-2): DTGVSQNPRHKITKRGQNVTFRCDPISEHNRLYWYRQTLGQGPEFLTYFQNEAQLEKSRLLSDRFSAERPKGSFSTLEIQRTEQGDSAMYLCASSFVTDYGYTFGSGTRLTVV.

The chain combines TRBV6-2 or TRBV6-3 with TRBJ2-3; TRBD2 matches at 7 bases. The CDR3 is made up of 14 amino acids. With V trimmed by 5 bases and J by 6 bases, 8 bases remained unmatched. Germline-derived CDR1 and CDR2 are MNHEY and SVGEGT. CDR3 sequence: CASSPLAQLDTQYF. Here the CDR3 DNA reads TGTGCCAGCAGTCCACTAGCGCAGCTGGATACGCAGTATTTT.

This chain links TRBV6-1 with TRBJ2-7; the match to TRBD1 covers 7 bases. Germline V gene sequence: CDR1 MNHNS, CDR2 SASEGT. V was pared by 0 bases and J by 5 bases, with 10 bases of the junction left unmatched. The CDR3 sequence is 16 residues long. CDR3 in DNA: TGTGCCAGCAGTGAAGCAGGATGGGGACAGTTCCACGAGCAGTACTTC. Amino acids: CASSEAGWGQFHEQYF.

The chain recombines TRBV19 with TRBJ2-1, with TRBD2 identical over 7 bases. With 7 bases clipped from V and 2 bases from J, the junction kept 11 bases outside the gene matches. Germline CDR1 reads LNHDA; CDR2 reads SQIVND (reference sequence). CDR3 length equals 16 residues. CDR3 coding DNA: TGTGCCAGTACCCCAAATGAGGGAGGGACCTACAATGAGCAGTTCTTC. Translated, it gives CASTPNEGGTYNEQFF.

V gene TRBV7-9 combines with J gene TRBJ2-2; possible D gene TRBD2, 5 bases. The CDR3 length is 14 residues. CDR1 is SEHNR and CDR2 is FQNEAQ in the germline V gene (reference sequence). Trimming took 1 base from V and 6 from J, leaving 9 bases between them. The CDR3 loop reads CASSLVGSAGELFF. CDR3 nucleotide sequence: TGTGCCAGCAGCTTAGTGGGGAGCGCCGGGGAGCTGTTTTTT.

This chain joins TRBV2 and TRBJ2-1, with D perhaps matching TRBD1 (5 bases). The ends were cut back, 6 bases at V and 9 bases at J, with 15 bases in the middle. Germline CDR1 SNHLY, CDR2 FYNNEI. This CDR3 region has 13 residues. The CDR3 nucleotides read TGTGCCAGCAGCCCAGGGATTTTTGCTGAGCAGTTCTTC. Its protein product is CASSPGIFAEQFF.

The chain links TRBV21-1 to TRBJ1-6; TRBD1 is the table's D call, not checked against the DNA. TRBV21-1 is shown as a pseudogene. This CDR3 has 15 amino acids. The CDR3 nucleotides are TGTGCCAGCAGCAGGAGGGCAGGGGGCAATTCACCCCTCCACTTT. It translates to CASSRRAGGNSPLHF.

CDR3 sequence (DNA): TGTGCCAGCAGTATACGCCGGGACAGGGGCCTGCAAGCTTTCTTT. Translated: CASSIRRDRGLQAFF. The chain couples TRBV28 to TRBJ1-1, with TRBD1 identical over 10 bases. The V and J ends lost 5 bases and 9 bases, in that order; junction bases with no gene match: 12. The CDR3 spans 15 residues. CDR1 is MDHEN and CDR2 is SYDVKM in the germline V gene.

This clone was picked up one time. V is TRBV5-6 and J is TRBJ2-7; TRBD2 matches 7 bases. The V segment lost 4 bases and the J segment 1 base; nucleotides outside the gene matches: 11. Per the germline V gene, CDR1 is SGHDT and CDR2 is YYEEEE. CDR3 length: 16 amino acids. The CDR3 region has the DNA TGTGCCAGCAGCCCAATGGGGGGGGTAGGGTCCTACGAGCAGTACTTC. This sequence encodes CASSPMGGVGSYEQYF. Full variable domain (missing parts from reference TRBV5-6 and TRBJ2-7): DAGVTQSPTHLIKTRGQQVTLRCSPKSGHDTVSWYQQALGQGPQFIFQYYEEEERQRGNFPDRFSGHQFPNYSSELNVNALLLGDSALYLCASSPMGGVGSYEQYFGPGTRLTVT.

A few counts support this clone. J is TRBJ2-3 and V is TRBV5-1; TRBD2 aligns across 9 bases. Trimming took 3 bases from V and 2 from J; bases not matched to a gene: 10. CDR1 and CDR2 (germline): SGHRS, YFSETQ. There are 17 residues in the CDR3. CDR3 nucleotide sequence: TGCGCCAGCAGCTATTCTCCCGCGGGGGGGTCCACAGATACGCAGTATTTT. Its protein product is CASSYSPAGGSTDTQYF.

This sequence joins TRBV6-1 and TRBJ1-2; a possible D gene is TRBD1 (5 bases). Germline-derived CDR1 and CDR2 are MNHNS and SASEGT. The length of the CDR3 is 12 residues. Trimming pared 2 bases from V and 10 bases from J, leaving 11 bases between. CDR3 in amino acids: CASSERQGIYTF. DNA for the CDR3: TGTGCCAGCAGTGAACGGCAGGGTATCTACACCTTC.

V and J are TRBV19 and TRBJ1-4; D is uncertain. Trimming shortened V by 4 bases and J by 8 bases, and 8 bases separated the two germline ends. The CDR3 runs to 12 residues. Germline lookup yields CDR1 LNHDA and CDR2 SQIVND (reference sequence). CDR3 sequence: CASSTKQEKLFF. The CDR3 bases are TGTGCCAGTAGTACAAAACAGGAAAAACTGTTTTTT.

This clone was detected once. This sequence joins TRBV24-1 and TRBJ2-3; perhaps TRBD2 as D (6 bases). This CDR3 is built from 16 residues. Trimming stripped 2 bases from V and 4 bases from J, with 15 bases between. Germline values: CDR1 KGHDR, CDR2 SFDVKD. The CDR3 bases are TGTGCCACCAGTGATTGGAGGGGATCGGACGCAGATACGCAGTATTTT. Protein: CATSDWRGSDADTQYF.

V and J are TRBV7-2 and TRBJ1-2; 7 bases are shared with TRBD1. Germline V gene sequence: CDR1 SGHTA, CDR2 FQGNSA. The junction had 17 bases not matched to a gene; V was cut back by 5 bases and J by 5 bases. The CDR3 runs 17 residues. CDR3 bases: TGTGCCAGCAGCCTAAAGGGACAGAGCGGTACAGGGTATGGCTACACCTTC. It translates to CASSLKGQSGTGYGYTF.

This clone has a count of ten or more. V and J are TRBV3-1 (or the pseudogene TRBV3-2) and TRBJ1-2; 7 positions agree with TRBD1. The CDR3 is made up of 15 amino acids. Germline lookup yields CDR1 LGHDT and CDR2 YNNKEL (reference sequence). J was trimmed by 4 bases and V by 0 bases; bases with no gene match: 5. CDR3 coding DNA: TGTGCCAGCAGCCAAGACAGGGGGAGAGGCTATGGCTACACCTTC. Translated: CASSQDRGRGYGYTF.

This clone was recorded once. The genes are TRBV19 and TRBJ2-1, with 10 bases matching TRBD2. This CDR3 region has 15 residues. V was pared by 5 bases and J by 0 bases, with 1 base of the junction left unmatched. Germline V gene sequence: CDR1 LNHDA, CDR2 SQIVND (reference sequence). The CDR3 DNA follows: TGTGCCAGTAGTGAGCGGGGGGGCTCCTACAATGAGCAGTTCTTC. This encodes CASSERGGSYNEQFF.

This chain links TRBV27 with TRBJ2-5, with D possibly TRBD1 on 6 matching bases. The CDR3 loop spans 14 amino acids. Trimming pared 6 bases from V and 5 bases from J, leaving 16 bases between. Germline-derived CDR1 and CDR2 are MNHEY and SMNVEV (reference sequence). This CDR3 reads CASRSSRGVETQYF. The DNA of the CDR3 is TGTGCCAGCAGATCGAGCAGGGGCGTCGAGACCCAGTACTTC.

This rearrangement joins TRBV30 to TRBJ2-7; 10 bases match TRBD1. Trimming at V came to 7 bases and at J to 4 bases, leaving 13 bases not matched to a gene. Germline lookup yields CDR1 GTSNPN and CDR2 SVGIG (reference sequence). The CDR3 extends over 15 amino acids. The CDR3 DNA sequence: TGTGCCTTGGAAGAGAGGGACAGGGGCAGTTACGAGCAGTACTTC. This codes for CALEERDRGSYEQYF.

This rearrangement joins TRBV3-1 (or the pseudogene TRBV3-2) to TRBJ2-2; 14 positions agree with TRBD2. V gave up 5 bases and J gave up 5 bases; unmatched junction bases: 10. Germline V lookup: CDR1 LGHDT, CDR2 YNNKEL (reference sequence). The CDR3 consists of 18 residues. The DNA for the CDR3 is TGTGCCAGCAGCTACCTTTTAGGGACTAGCGGGGGAACCGGGGAGCTGTTTTTT. Residues: CASSYLLGTSGGTGELFF.

CDR3 amino acids: CASSPMTGSSYEQYF. The CDR3 region has the DNA TGCGCCAGCAGCCCGATGACAGGGAGCTCCTACGAGCAGTACTTC. The chain combines TRBV5-1 with TRBJ2-7, with 7 nucleotides matching TRBD1. V dropped 4 bases and J dropped 0; count of bases not matched to a gene: 7. Germline lookup yields CDR1 SGHRS and CDR2 YFSETQ. The CDR3 is 15 residues long.

The chain couples TRBV30 to TRBJ1-2, with D possibly TRBD1 on 6 matching bases. CDR3 length: 14 amino acids. The ends were cut back, 2 bases at V and 9 bases at J, with 19 bases in the middle. CDR1 is GTSNPN, CDR2 SVGIG, per germline (reference sequence). CDR3 DNA: TGTGCCTGGAGTCTCATCACAGGGTCAGGAAGCTACACCTTC. Its protein is CAWSLITGSGSYTF.

V is TRBV23-1 and J is TRBJ2-7, with D unresolved. TRBV23-1 is reported as an ORF; its role is uncertain. The CDR3 spans 16 residues. V was pared by 3 bases and J by 0 bases, with 15 bases between. For the CDR3, the DNA is TGCGCCAGCAGTCACCCGCCACCGGGTAGCTCCTACGAGCAGTACTTC. It yields the protein CASSHPPPGSSYEQYF.

The genes are TRBV24-1 and TRBJ2-2; 8 bases line up with TRBD2. Losses at the gene ends were 8 bases for V and 3 bases for J; bases not matched to a gene: 4. The CDR3 totals 14 residues. Germline lookup yields CDR1 KGHDR and CDR2 SFDVKD. CDR3 coding DNA: TGTGCCACCAAGGGGACTAGGGACACCGGGGAGCTGTTTTTT. Amino acid sequence: CATKGTRDTGELFF.

V usage is TRBV2 and J usage is TRBJ2-2; tentatively, D is TRBD1 (5 bases). V lost 3 bases, J lost 3 bases, and 11 bases lay in between. The germline gives CDR1 SNHLY, CDR2 FYNNEI. The CDR3 extends over 15 amino acids. The CDR3 region is CASSEGRADTGELFF. CDR3 nucleotides: TGTGCCAGCAGTGAGGGCAGGGCGGACACCGGGGAGCTGTTTTTT.

V is TRBV28 and J is TRBJ2-2; D may be TRBD2 (5 bases). The CDR3 contains 13 residues. The germline V gene has CDR1 MDHEN and CDR2 SYDVKM. V was cut by 7 bases and J by 3 bases, with 9 bases left in between. As DNA, the CDR3 is TGTGCCAGCACGGGGATGGACACCGGGGAGCTGTTTTTT. Its translation is CASTGMDTGELFF.

A note on this clone: In the same sample, other DNA sequences code for this CDR3. V is TRBV18 and J is TRBJ2-7; possibly TRBD1 for D (6 bases). Germline V gene sequence: CDR1 KGHSH, CDR2 LQKENI. Trimming cost V 3 bases and J 3 bases, with 12 bases left between them. This CDR3 has 14 amino acids. As DNA, the CDR3 is TGTGCCAGCTCACCGGGAACGGACAGCTACGAGCAGTACTTC. Translated, it gives CASSPGTDSYEQYF. The entire variable domain, with the rest obtained from reference TRBV18 and TRBJ2-7, is as follows: NAGVMQNPRHLVRRRGQEARLRCSPMKGHSHVYWYRQLPEEGLKFMVYLQKENIIDESGMPKERFSAEFPKEGPSILRIQQVVRGDSAAYFCASSPGTDSYEQYFGPGTRLTVT.